Here is one T cell receptor (beta chain) with its context. Trimming cost V 4 bases and J 8 bases; bases outside gene matches: 10. Germline CDR1 is MNHEY and CDR2 is SMNVEV (reference sequence). The CDR3 length is 16 residues. The data originate from a study of blood T cell repertoires in COVID-19. Using immunoSEQ multiplex PCR, the repertoire was profiled, and TCRdb retains in-frame clones only, with some absent. The repertoire holds 250,000 to 350,000 clones, with 80% to 90% as singletons. This clonotype was sampled from a woman in her forties or fifties with COVID-19, enrolled during active disease. The sequencing input was peripheral blood. V and J are TRBV27 and TRBJ2-3, with 12 nucleotides matching TRBD2. CDR3 loop: CASSSRLAGGRGTQYF. The DNA for the CDR3 is TGTGCCAGCAGTTCCCGCCTAGCGGGAGGGAGGGGTACGCAGTATTTT.